Listed below are T cell receptor beta chains from one sample, sequenced in a study of cytotoxic CD8 clonotypes in ibrutinib-treated CLL. Only in-frame clones appear in the TCRdb table, and some are missing; sequencing was by immunoSEQ multiplex PCR. The sample contains approximately 140,000 clones, less than 95% of which appear only once. This specimen consisted of PBMCs, obtained after 12 months of ibrutinib treatment. The receptor source for this set is a human donor with chronic lymphocytic leukemia. Both conserved end residues are trimmed from each CDR3.

V: TRBV29-1; J: TRBJ2-5; CDR3: SVGGRLAAETQY
V: TRBV27; J: TRBJ2-7; CDR3: ASSLGTGVYEQY
V: TRBV10-3; J: TRBJ2-1; CDR3: AISEMGGNEQF
V: TRBV30; J: TRBJ1-4; CDR3: AWDRGVEEKLF
V: TRBV28; J: TRBJ2-7; CDR3: ASNRPGDISYEQY
V: TRBV5-1; J: TRBJ2-6; CDR3: ASSLENSASGANVLT
V: TRBV15; J: TRBJ2-5; CDR3: ATSRVGGETQY
V: TRBV13; J: TRBJ1-4; CDR3: ASSQGDRGLATNEKLF
V: TRBV5-6; J: TRBJ2-5; CDR3: ASSLTDSGTQY
V: TRBV7-2; J: TRBJ1-5; CDR3: ASSKMRTGGDQPQH
V: TRBV28; J: TRBJ1-5; CDR3: ASRDTNSNQPQH
V: TRBV28; J: TRBJ2-5; CDR3: ASSTQSGLQGYQETQY
V: TRBV6-1; J: TRBJ2-7; CDR3: ASRDPGQRSYEQY